The sample holds one count of the clone carrying this T cell receptor beta chain. Its antigen is unknown. This sample is part of a study of shared clonotypes between healthy human individuals. Study observations and caveats: Researchers found naive subsets generally carried larger estimated richness than memory subsets. Blood was the only sampled material, and tissue repertoires likely differ. There were few donors, and this limited the genetic and exposure-history diversity represented.

When replicate PCRs were run on sorted subsets, they used approximately 0.2 ug DNA, approximately 27,000 T cell genomes. Assay: immunoSEQ multiplex PCR; the TCRdb copy retains only in-frame clones and omits some. In the table there are 850,000 to 1,100,000 clones, roughly 80% of which are singletons. The germline V gene has CDR1 SNHLY and CDR2 FYNNEI. This CDR3 comprises 13 residues. V lost 8 bases and J lost 7, with 14 bases in between. This clonotype was obtained from a man between 18 and 35 years old in good health. Some clones in this sample may be carry-over from other donors' samples. What was sequenced was memory CD4+ T cells from PBMCs. Subset meaning: CD45RA-negative fraction. The chain is built from TRBV2 and TRBJ2-2, with D possibly being TRBD2 (6 bases). Written as DNA, the CDR3 is TGTGCCAGCTGTCCCGGGAGTATCGGGGAGCTGTTTTTT. This gives the protein CASCPGSIGELFF.